One TCR beta chain is described in this entry. This sample is part of a study of blood T cell repertoires in COVID-19. The assay was immunoSEQ multiplex PCR, and TCRdb's table has in-frame clones only and misses some. In the table there are 300,000 to 500,000 clones, 88% of which are singletons. The CDR3 extends over 18 amino acids. Trimming took 3 bases from V and 5 from J; bases not matched to a gene: 13. CDR1 and CDR2 from the germline V gene are SGDLS and YYNGEE. The clonotype comes from a woman between 25 and 40 years old with acute COVID-19. Sequencing used PBMCs or T cells enriched from blood (not recorded which). The chain has TRBV9 and TRBJ2-3; 12 bases align to TRBD2. CDR3: CASSGQVLAGGREDTQYF. Written as DNA, the CDR3 is TGTGCCAGCAGCGGCCAAGTACTAGCGGGGGGTCGTGAAGATACGCAGTATTTT. The variable domain in full, with the rest retrieved from reference TRBV9 and TRBJ2-3, is DSGVTQTPKHLITATGQRVTLRCSPRSGDLSVYWYQQSLDQGLQFLIQYYNGEERAKGNILERFSAQQFPDLHSELNLSSLELGDSALYFCASSGQVLAGGREDTQYFGPGTRLTVL.